These 5 T cell receptor beta chains were all obtained from the same sample, sequenced in a study of CXCR3-negative and CXCR3-positive naive CD8 T cells. UMI-tagged TRB cDNA libraries were built via 5' RACE. TCRdb reanalyzed the 5' RACE reads and collapses them to one entry per CDR3 protein, without DNA. The specimen's table records 69,000 or so distinct CDR3 sequences. Sequenced material: naive CXCR3- CD8+ T cells from blood. Subset of the sample: CD45RO-CCR7+CD27+CD95- naive CD8+ T cells lacking CXCR3 (TNR3-). Source of these receptors: a human donor in good health. Some clones in this sample may be carry-over from other donors' samples.

V is TRBV2 and J is TRBJ2-7; with no DNA, the TCRdb D assignment of TRBD2 cannot be verified. CDR3 length: 15 amino acids. CDR1 SNHLY and CDR2 FYNNEI come from the germline V gene. The CDR3 here is CASRNSDSPTGEQYF.

The chain couples TRBV9 to TRBJ1-2; no DNA is available, so the TRBD1 call from TCRdb remains unchecked. The germline CDR1 and CDR2 sequences are SGDLS and YYNGEE. The CDR3 loop spans 15 amino acids. This CDR3 is CASSVERGSLYGYTF. The complete variable domain, with remaining parts taken from reference TRBV9 and TRBJ1-2, reads DSGVTQTPKHLITATGQRVTLRCSPRSGDLSVYWYQQSLDQGLQFLIQYYNGEERAKGNILERFSAQQFPDLHSELNLSSLELGDSALYFCASSVERGSLYGYTFGSGTRLTVV.

The chain employs TRBV7-9 and TRBJ1-2. The germline V gene encodes CDR1 SEHNR and CDR2 FQNEAQ (reference sequence). CDR3 size: 15 residues. This CDR3 reads CASSLEERRWNGYTF.

This chain joins TRBV7-9 and TRBJ2-1. Per the germline V gene, CDR1 is SEHNR and CDR2 is FQNEAQ (reference sequence). The CDR3 consists of 17 residues. The CDR3 region is CASSRDSSYSSYNEQFF. The whole variable domain, filled in from reference TRBV7-9 and TRBJ2-1, reads DTGVSQNPRHKITKRGQNVTFRCDPISEHNRLYWYRQTLGQGPEFLTYFQNEAQLEKSRLLSDRFSAERPKGSFSTLEIQRTEQGDSAMYLCASSRDSSYSSYNEQFFGPGTRLTVL.

The CDR3 sequence is CASSFSGTMNTEAFF. The rearrangement links TRBV28 to TRBJ1-1. CDR3 size: 15 residues. The germline CDR1 and CDR2 sequences are MDHEN and SYDVKM.